This TCR beta chain originates from a study of cytomegalovirus exposure and HLA in healthy donors (dated by TCRdb to about 2017). For the study in its entirety: The 550 to 750 repertoires of the first cohort and the 95 to 150 validation repertoires were produced on the same platform, according to a later analysis. Besides the first cohort of some 670 subjects, a separate validation cohort made up of 120 different subjects was used. To predict cytomegalovirus infection status, the study combined high-throughput TCR immunosequencing, statistical association of individual TCRs with disease status, and machine learning. The study was designed to test whether signatures of past pathogen exposure could be identified by cataloging public T cell receptors. Findings and caveats that apply to the study as a whole: The validation cohort had no HLA typing available for a later analysis, so co-occurrence within that cohort was assessed over all 120 or so repertoires. In vitro tests confirmed that a few of the cytomegalovirus-associated TCR beta chains recognize cytomegalovirus antigens. Most TCR sequences were observed very rarely across donors, whereas some public TCRs were present in many individuals. It was suggested by the authors that the approach could potentially be generalized to other disease states and immunological phenotypes. The study gave a list of 150 to 200 TCR beta chains associated with cytomegalovirus. The classifier was reported to diagnose cytomegalovirus status with high specificity and sensitivity in both the original and validation cohorts. In a later analysis, TCRs clustered in the first cohort were found to also tend to co-occur in the approximately 120 validation repertoires, with 90% to 95% of cluster scores above 0.

Libraries came from the immunoSEQ multiplex PCR assay. The authors' pipeline ran thus. To diagnose cytomegalovirus status from the catalog of TCR beta chain sequences, a statistical classification framework was built. What TCRdb holds here is the immuneACCESS table cut down to in-frame rearrangements. Part of the clones is not present; checked against another copy, under half of the missing clones reflect an unresolved V gene, and the others are unexplained. V, J and clone size reflect that table, while D and trimming were determined from the DNA. Across this sample there are tens of thousands of clones, with over 85% seen only once. Of the sample, around 5.8% is held by the ten largest clones. Turning to this clone: Its antigen is currently not known. Base qualities were left out, and no much larger clone turns up one base away.

The donors belonged to the validation cohort of roughly 120 subjects, which was separate from the roughly 700-subject first cohort. Relative to germline, V is missing 1 base and J is missing 14 bases, with 10 bases of the junction outside any gene match. Looking up the germline V gene yields CDR1 LGHNA and CDR2 YSLEER. CDR3 length: 16 amino acids, cysteine to phenylalanine. Only the CDR3 DNA stays, 48 bases, in frame from base 1. The V and J genes are TRBV4-3 and TRBJ2-2; 13 central nucleotides agree with TRBD2. The source material was PBMCs. This receptor was taken from a woman between 18 and 29 years old in good health and CMV-seronegative. For the CDR3, the sequence is CASSQVILTSGRGLFF. The DNA reads TGCGCCAGCAGCCAAGTAATCCTAACTAGCGGGAGGGGACTGTTTTTT.